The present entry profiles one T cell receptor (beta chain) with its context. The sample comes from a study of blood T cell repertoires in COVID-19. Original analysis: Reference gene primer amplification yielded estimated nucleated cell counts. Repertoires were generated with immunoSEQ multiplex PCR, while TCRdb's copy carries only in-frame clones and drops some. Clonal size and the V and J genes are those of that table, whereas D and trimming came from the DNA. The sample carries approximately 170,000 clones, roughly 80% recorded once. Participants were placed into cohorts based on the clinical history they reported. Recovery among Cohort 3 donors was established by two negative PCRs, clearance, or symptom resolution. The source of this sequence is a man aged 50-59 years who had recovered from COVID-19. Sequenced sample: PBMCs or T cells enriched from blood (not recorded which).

CDR3 in amino acids: CASSPAILQGGGEKLFF. CDR3 nucleotides: TGTGCCAGCAGCCCCGCCATATTACAGGGGGGAGGCGAAAAACTGTTTTTT. The chain links TRBV4-2 to TRBJ1-4; the match to TRBD1 covers 8 bases. Trimming at V came to 4 bases and at J to 8 bases, leaving 15 bases not matched to a gene. Germline values: CDR1 LGHNA, CDR2 YNFKEQ. The CDR3 totals 17 residues.